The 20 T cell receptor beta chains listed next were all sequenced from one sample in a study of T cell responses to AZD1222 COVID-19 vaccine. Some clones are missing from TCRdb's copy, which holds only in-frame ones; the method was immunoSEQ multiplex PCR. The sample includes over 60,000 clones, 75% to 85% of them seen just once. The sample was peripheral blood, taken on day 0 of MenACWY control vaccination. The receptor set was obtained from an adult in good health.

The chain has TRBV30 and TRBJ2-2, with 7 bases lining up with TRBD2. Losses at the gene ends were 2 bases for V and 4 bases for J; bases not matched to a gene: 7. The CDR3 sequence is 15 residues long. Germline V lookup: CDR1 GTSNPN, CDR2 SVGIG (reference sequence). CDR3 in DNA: TGTGCCTGGAGTAATGCGGGAGCGGTCACCGGGGAGCTGTTTTTT. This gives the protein CAWSNAGAVTGELFF.

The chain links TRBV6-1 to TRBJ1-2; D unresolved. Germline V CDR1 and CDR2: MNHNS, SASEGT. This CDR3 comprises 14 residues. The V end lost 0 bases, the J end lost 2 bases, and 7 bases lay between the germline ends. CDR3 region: CASSEAQRNYGYTF. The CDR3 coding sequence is TGTGCCAGCAGTGAAGCGCAACGGAACTATGGCTACACCTTC.

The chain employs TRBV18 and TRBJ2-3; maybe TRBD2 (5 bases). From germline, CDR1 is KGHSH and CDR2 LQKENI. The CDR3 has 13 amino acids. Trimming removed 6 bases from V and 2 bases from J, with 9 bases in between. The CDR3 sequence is CASSPGNTDTQYF. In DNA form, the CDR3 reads TGTGCCAGCTCCCCGGGAAACACAGATACGCAGTATTTT.

The CDR3 reads CASRVEVVDTQYF. CDR3 nucleotide sequence: TGCGCCAGCAGAGTCGAGGTGGTAGATACGCAGTATTTT. The rearrangement links TRBV10-2 to TRBJ2-3; D is ambiguous. This CDR3 has 13 residues. Looked up from germline, CDR1 is WSHSY and CDR2 is SAAADI. V was shortened by 6 bases and J by 5 bases, with 12 bases between the two germline ends.

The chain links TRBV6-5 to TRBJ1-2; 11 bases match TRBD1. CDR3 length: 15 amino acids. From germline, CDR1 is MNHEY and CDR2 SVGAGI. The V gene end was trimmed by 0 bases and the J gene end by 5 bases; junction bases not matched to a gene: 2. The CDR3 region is CASSYSRDRGYGYTF. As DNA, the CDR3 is TGTGCCAGCAGTTACTCACGGGACAGGGGGTATGGCTACACCTTC.

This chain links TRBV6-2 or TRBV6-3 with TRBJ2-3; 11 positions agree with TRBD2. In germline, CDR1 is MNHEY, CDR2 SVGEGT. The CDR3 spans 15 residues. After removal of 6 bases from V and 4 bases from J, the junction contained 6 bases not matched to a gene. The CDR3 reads CASSPSGRWADTQYF. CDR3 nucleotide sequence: TGTGCCAGCAGCCCTAGCGGGAGGTGGGCAGATACGCAGTATTTT.

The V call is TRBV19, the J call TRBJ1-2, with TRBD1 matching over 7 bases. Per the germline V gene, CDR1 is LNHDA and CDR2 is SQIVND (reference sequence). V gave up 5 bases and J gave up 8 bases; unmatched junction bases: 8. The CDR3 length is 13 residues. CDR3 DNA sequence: TGTGCCAGTAGTCGTGGACAGGTGGAAGGCTACACCTTC. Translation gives CASSRGQVEGYTF.

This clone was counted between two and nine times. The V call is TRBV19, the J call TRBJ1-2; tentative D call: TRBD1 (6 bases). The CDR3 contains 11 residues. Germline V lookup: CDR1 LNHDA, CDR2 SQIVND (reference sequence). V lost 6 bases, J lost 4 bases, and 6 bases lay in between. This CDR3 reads CASRQGYGYTF. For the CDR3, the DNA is TGTGCCAGTAGACAGGGCTATGGCTACACCTTC.

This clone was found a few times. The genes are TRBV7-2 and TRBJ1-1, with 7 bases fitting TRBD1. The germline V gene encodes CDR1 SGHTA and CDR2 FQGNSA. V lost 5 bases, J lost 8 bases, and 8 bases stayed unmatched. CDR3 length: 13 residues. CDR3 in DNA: TGTGCCAGCAGCCCAACAGGGGCGCGGGAAGCTTTCTTT. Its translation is CASSPTGAREAFF.

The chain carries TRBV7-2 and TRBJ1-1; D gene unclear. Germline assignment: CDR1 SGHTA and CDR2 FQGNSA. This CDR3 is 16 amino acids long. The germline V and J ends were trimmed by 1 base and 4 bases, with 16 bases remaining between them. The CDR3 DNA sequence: TGTGCCAGCAGCTTAGTCTCTTTCGGAAGGGCCACTGAAGCTTTCTTT. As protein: CASSLVSFGRATEAFF. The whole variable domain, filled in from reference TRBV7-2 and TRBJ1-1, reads GAGVSQSPSNKVTEKGKDVELRCDPISGHTALYWYRQSLGQGLEFLIYFQGNSAPDKSGLPSDRFSAERTGGSVSTLTIQRTQQEDSAVYLCASSLVSFGRATEAFFGQGTRLTVV.

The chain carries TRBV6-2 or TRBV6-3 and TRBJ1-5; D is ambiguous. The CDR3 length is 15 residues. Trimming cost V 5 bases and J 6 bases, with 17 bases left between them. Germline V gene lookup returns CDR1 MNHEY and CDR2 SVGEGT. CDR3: CASSTHNLGGQPQHF. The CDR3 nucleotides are TGTGCCAGCAGTACCCACAACCTAGGCGGTCAGCCCCAGCATTTT.

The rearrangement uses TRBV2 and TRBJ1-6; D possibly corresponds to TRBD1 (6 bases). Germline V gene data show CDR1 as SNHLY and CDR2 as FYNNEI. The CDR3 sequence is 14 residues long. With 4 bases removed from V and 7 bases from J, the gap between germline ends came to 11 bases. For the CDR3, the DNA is TGTGCCAGCAGTGGCCCAGGGGCAAATTCACCCCTCCACTTT. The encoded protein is CASSGPGANSPLHF.

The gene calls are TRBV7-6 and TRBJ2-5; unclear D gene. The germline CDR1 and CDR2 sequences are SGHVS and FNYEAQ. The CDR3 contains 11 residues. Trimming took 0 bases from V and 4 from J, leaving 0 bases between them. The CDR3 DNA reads TGTGCCAGCAGCTTAGCAGAGACCCAGTACTTC. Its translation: CASSLAETQYF.

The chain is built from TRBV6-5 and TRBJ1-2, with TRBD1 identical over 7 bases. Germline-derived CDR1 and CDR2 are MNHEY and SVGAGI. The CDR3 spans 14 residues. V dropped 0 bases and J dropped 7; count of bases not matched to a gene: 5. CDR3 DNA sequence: TGTGCCAGCAGTTACTCAAAGGGGGCGGGTGGCTACACCTTC. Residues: CASSYSKGAGGYTF.

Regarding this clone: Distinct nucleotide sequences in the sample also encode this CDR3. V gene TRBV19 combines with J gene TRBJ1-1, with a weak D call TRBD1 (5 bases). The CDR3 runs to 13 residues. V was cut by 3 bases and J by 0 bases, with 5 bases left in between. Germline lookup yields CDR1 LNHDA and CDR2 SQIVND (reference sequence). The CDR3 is CASSMTVNTEAFF. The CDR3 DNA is TGTGCCAGTAGTATGACAGTGAACACTGAAGCTTTCTTT.

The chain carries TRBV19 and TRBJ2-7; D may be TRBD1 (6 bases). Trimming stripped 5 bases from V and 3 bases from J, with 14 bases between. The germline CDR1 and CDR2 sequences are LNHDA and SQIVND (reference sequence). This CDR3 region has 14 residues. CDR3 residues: CASSPRTAFYEQYF. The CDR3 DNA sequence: TGTGCCAGTAGTCCCCGGACAGCATTCTACGAGCAGTACTTC.

CDR3 amino acids: CASRDREVRGEQYF. The CDR3 DNA reads TGTGCCAGCAGGGACAGGGAAGTCAGGGGCGAGCAGTACTTC. The chain employs TRBV6-5 and TRBJ2-7, with 8 bases fitting TRBD1. Germline V gives CDR1 MNHEY, CDR2 SVGAGI. The ends lost 6 bases at V and 6 bases at J; junction bases unmatched: 10. This CDR3 region has 14 residues.

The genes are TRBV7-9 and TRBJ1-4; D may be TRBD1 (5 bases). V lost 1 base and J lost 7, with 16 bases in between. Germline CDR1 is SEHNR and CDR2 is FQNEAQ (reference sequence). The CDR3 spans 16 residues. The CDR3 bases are TGTGCCAGCAGCTTAGTACTTGGGGCGCAGGTTGAAAAACTGTTTTTT. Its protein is CASSLVLGAQVEKLFF.

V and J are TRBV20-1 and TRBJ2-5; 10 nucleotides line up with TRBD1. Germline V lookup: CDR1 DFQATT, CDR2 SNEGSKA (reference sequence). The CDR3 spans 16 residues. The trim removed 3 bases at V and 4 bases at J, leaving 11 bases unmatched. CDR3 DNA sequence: TGCAGTGCTAGTCCAACGCAGACAGGGGGCAGAGAGACCCAGTACTTC. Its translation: CSASPTQTGGRETQYF.

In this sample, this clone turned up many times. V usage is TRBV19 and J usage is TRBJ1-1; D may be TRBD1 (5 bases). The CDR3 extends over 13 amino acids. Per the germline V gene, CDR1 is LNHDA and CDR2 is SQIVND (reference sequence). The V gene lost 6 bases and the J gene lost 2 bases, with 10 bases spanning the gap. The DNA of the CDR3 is TGTGCCAGTAGCGCCGGGGGAAACACTGAAGCTTTCTTT. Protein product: CASSAGGNTEAFF.